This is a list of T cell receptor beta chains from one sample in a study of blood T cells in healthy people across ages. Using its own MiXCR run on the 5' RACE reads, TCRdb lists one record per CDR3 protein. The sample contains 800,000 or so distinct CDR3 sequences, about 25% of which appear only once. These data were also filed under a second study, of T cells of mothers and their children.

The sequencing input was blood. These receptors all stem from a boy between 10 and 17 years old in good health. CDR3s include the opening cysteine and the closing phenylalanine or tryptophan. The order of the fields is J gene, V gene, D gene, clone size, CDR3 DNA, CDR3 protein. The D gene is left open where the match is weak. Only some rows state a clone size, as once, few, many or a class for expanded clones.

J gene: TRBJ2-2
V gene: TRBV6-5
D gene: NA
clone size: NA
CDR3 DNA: TGTGCCAGCAGTTACTCGAAGTATCCCGGGGAGCTGTTTTTT
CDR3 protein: CASSYSKYPGELFF

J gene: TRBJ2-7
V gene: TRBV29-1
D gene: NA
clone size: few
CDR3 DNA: TGCAGCGCTACGTCGAGGGGGAGCTCCTACGAGCAGTACTTC
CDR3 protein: CSATSRGSSYEQYF

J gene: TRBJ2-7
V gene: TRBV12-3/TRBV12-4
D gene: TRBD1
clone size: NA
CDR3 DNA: TGTGCCAGCAGTCTGGACAGGTTAGGGGCCTACGAGCAGTACTTC
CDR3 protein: CASSLDRLGAYEQYF

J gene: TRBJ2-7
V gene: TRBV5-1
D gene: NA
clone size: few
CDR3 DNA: TGCGCCAGCAGTACTGCTAGTACTGCGTCCTACGAGCAGTACTTC
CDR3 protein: CASSTASTASYEQYF

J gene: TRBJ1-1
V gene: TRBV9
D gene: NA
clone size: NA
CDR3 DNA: TGTGCCAGCAGCGCCCTCGACGGGCTGGCTGAAGCTTTCTTT
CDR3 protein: CASSALDGLAEAFF

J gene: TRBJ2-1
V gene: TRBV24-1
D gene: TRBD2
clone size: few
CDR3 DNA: TGTGCCACCAGTGATTCCGGACTAGCGGGGTACAATGAGCAGTTCTTC
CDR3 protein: CATSDSGLAGYNEQFF

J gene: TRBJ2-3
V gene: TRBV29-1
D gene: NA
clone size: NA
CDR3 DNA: TGCAACGTTTCTCTCCCCCCAGTCGCCTACCACACAGATACGCAGTATTTT
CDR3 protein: CNVSLPPVAYHTDTQYF

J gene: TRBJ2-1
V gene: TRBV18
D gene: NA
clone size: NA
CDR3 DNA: TGTGCCAGCTCCTCCACCGTAAGTAGCGGTAGTTCCAATGAGCAGTTCTTC
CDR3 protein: CASSSTVSSGSSNEQFF

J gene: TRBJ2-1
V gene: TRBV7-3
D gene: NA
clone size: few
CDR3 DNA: TGTGCCAGCAGCTCCCATGTGTCGAGAAATGATGAGCAGTTCTTC
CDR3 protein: CASSSHVSRNDEQFF

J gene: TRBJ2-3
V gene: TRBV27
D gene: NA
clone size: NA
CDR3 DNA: TGTGCCAGCAGTCTCCAGGGCAGGGGAACAGATACGCAGTATTTT
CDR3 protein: CASSLQGRGTDTQYF

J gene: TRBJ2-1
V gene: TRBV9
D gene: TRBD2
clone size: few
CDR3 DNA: TGTGCCAGCAGCGTCGAAAGCGGGAGGCTTCGGAATGAGCAGTTCTTC
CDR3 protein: CASSVESGRLRNEQFF

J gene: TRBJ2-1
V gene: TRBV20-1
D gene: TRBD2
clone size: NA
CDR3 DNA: TGCAGTGCTAGCTCCGGGACTAGCGGGTTGAATGAGCAGTTCTTC
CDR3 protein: CSASSGTSGLNEQFF

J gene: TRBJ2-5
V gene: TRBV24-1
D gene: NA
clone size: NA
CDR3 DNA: TGTGCCACCAGTGATTTGGAGGGAGAGACCCAGTACTTC
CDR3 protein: CATSDLEGETQYF

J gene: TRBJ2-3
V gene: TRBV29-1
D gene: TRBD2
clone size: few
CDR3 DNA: TGCAGCGTCTCTAGCGGGGGGGCCTACACAGATACGCAGTATTTT
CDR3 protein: CSVSSGGAYTDTQYF

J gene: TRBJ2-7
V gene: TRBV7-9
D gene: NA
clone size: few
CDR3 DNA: TGTGCCAGCAGAGACGGACCGTATAACGAGCAGTACTTC
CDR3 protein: CASRDGPYNEQYF

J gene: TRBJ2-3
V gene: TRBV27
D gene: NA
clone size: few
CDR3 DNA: TGTGCCAGCAGTTTTACAGGCGGCACAGATACGCAGTATTTT
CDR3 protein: CASSFTGGTDTQYF

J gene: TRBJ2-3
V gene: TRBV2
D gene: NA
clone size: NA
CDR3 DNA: TGTGCCAGCAAGAGCCGCCCGGGGGCTTCAACCACAGATACGCAGTATTTT
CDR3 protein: CASKSRPGASTTDTQYF

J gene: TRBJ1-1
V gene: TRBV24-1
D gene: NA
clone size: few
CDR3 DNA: TGTGCCACCAGTGACCCCGTACAGGGCAACTGTGCGAGAGCTTTCTTT
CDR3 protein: CATSDPVQGNCARAFF

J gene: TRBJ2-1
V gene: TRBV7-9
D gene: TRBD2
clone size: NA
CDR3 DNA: TGTGCCAGCAGCACCCACGGGTCTTCTGGCGGGGGTTTGCATGAGCAGTTCTTC
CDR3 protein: CASSTHGSSGGGLHEQFF

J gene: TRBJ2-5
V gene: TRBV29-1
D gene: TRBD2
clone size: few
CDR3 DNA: TGCAGCGTTGAAGGTGGGGGCCTAGCGGGAGAGACCCAGTACTTC
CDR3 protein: CSVEGGGLAGETQYF

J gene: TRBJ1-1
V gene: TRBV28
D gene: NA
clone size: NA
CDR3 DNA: TGTGCCAGCATTGGATGGGGGACTGAAGCTTTCTTT
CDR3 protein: CASIGWGTEAFF

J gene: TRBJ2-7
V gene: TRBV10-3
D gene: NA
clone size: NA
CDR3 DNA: TGTGCCATCAGGGAGGCGCCCTCCTACGAGCAGTACTTC
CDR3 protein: CAIREAPSYEQYF

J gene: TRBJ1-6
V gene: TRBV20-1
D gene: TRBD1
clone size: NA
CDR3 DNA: TGCAGTGCTAGAGGTTTAACAGGGGAAAGGAATTCACCCCTCCACTTT
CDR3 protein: CSARGLTGERNSPLHF

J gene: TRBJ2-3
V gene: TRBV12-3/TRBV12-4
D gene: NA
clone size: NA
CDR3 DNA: TGTGCCAGCATGAGAGTAAGGACAGATATGGAATATTTT
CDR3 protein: CASMRVRTDMEYF

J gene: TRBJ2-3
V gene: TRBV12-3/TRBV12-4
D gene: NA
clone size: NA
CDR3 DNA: TGTGCCAGCAGTTTAGGGACCAACACAGATACGCAGTATTTT
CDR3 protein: CASSLGTNTDTQYF

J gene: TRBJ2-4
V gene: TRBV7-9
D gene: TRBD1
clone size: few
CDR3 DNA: TGTGCCAGCAGCCTTACTACCGAGGGACAGCTAGCCAAAAACATTCAGTACTTC
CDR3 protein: CASSLTTEGQLAKNIQYF

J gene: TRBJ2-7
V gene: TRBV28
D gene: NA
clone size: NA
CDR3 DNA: TGTGCCAGCAGTTTATCACTGGCATGGGACTCGAACGAGCAGTACTTC
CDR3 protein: CASSLSLAWDSNEQYF

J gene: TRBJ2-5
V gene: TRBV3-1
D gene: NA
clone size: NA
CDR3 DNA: TGTGCCAGCAGCCTCCAAACGGAGACCCAGTACTTC
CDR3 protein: CASSLQTETQYF

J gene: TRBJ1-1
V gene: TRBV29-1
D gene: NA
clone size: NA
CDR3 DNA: TGCAGCGTTGTCTTAAGACCTGACCCGATGAACACTGAAGCTTTCTTT
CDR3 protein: CSVVLRPDPMNTEAFF

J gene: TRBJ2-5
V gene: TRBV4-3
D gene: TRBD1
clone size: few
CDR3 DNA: TGCGCCAGCAGCCAAGATAGGGGACAGCAAGAGACCCAGTACTTC
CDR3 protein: CASSQDRGQQETQYF

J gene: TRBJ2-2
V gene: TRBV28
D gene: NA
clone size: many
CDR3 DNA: TGTGCCAGCAGTTTAGTTAGTACCGGGGAGCTGTTTTTT
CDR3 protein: CASSLVSTGELFF

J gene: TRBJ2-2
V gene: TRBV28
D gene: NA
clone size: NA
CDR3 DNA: TGTGCCAGCAGTTTTTCCAACAGCCCCGGGGAGCTGTTTTTT
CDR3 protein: CASSFSNSPGELFF

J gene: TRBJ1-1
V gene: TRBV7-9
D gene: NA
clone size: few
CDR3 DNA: TGTGCCAGCAGCGGGGGACATTCCATGAACACTGAAGCTTTCTTT
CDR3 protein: CASSGGHSMNTEAFF

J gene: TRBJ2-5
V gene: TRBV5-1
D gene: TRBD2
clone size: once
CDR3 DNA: TGCGCCAGCACCGCGACTAGCGGAGAGACCCAGTACTTC
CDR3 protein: CASTATSGETQYF

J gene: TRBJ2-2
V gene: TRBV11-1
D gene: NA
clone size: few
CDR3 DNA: TGTGCCAGCAGCTTAGAACGGCCAGGCGACACCGGGGAGCTGTTTTTT
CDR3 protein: CASSLERPGDTGELFF